This T cell receptor beta chain was identified during a study of shared clonotypes between healthy human individuals. The study, taken as a whole, reports: Having only a few donors restricted how much genetic and exposure-history diversity was captured.

As regards this clone: The antigen remains undetermined. This may be a read error, as it is one base from a much larger clone.

The germline V gene encodes CDR1 ENHRY and CDR2 SYGVKD. This CDR3 comprises 15 residues. V lost 10 bases and J lost 2; bases outside the gene matches: 10. Genomic DNA of each subset was evenly split across several immunoSEQ plates. It was on ten immunoSEQ deep assay plates that unsorted PBMC DNA was sequenced. Using immunoSEQ multiplex PCR, the repertoire was profiled, and TCRdb retains in-frame clones only, with some absent. The data contain some 470,000 clones, 76% of them singletons. What was sequenced was PBMCs. The sequence was obtained from a woman aged 40 to 50 in good health. Some clones in this sample may be carry-over from other donors' samples. V usage is TRBV10-3 and J usage is TRBJ2-2; 7 nucleotides line up with TRBD2. CDR3 in DNA: TGTGCCACCGGATGGGAGGGTCACAACACCGGGGAGCTGTTTTTT. This codes for CATGWEGHNTGELFF.